These T cell receptor beta chains were read from a single sample in a study of regulatory T cells in long-lasting Graves disease. TCRdb itself ran the multiplex PCR reads through MiXCR, one entry per CDR3 protein. The profile shows some 560,000 distinct CDR3 sequences, roughly 15% of them singletons. These records were also assigned to another study, of T cells in Graves' hyperthyroidism and ophthalmopathy.

Material: peripheral blood mononuclear cells (PBMCs), obtained at new diagnosis, from a patient treated with antithyroid drugs. These receptors were taken from a middle-aged woman with Graves disease. CDR3s include the opening cysteine and the closing phenylalanine or tryptophan. D genes are given only for firm matches. A clone size is listed for some rows: how often the clone was seen (once, few, many), or a class if it is expanded.

clone_size	d_call	v_call	j_call	cdr3_nt	cdr3_aa
many	TRBD2	TRBV2	TRBJ2-7	TGTGCCAGCAGTGGGGCGGGGGGGTTCTCCTACGAGCAGTACTTC	CASSGAGGFSYEQYF
NA	TRBD2	TRBV7-2	TRBJ2-5	TGCGCCAGCAGCCCGGTGGAGCGGGGTAGCCAAGAGACCCAGTACTTC	CASSPVERGSQETQYF
few	TRBD2	TRBV2	TRBJ2-1	TGTGCCAGCACCCCGTTGACTAGCGGGGACAATGAGCAGTTCTTC	CASTPLTSGDNEQFF
NA	NA	TRBV20-1	TRBJ1-1	TGCGGAGCGGGCAATATGGGAACTGAAGCTTTCTTT	CGAGNMGTEAFF
NA	NA	TRBV11-2	TRBJ1-4	TGTGCCAGCAGCCCAAAAACAACTAATGAAAAACTGTTTTTT	CASSPKTTNEKLFF
many	NA	TRBV6-1	TRBJ1-5	TGTGCCAGCACAGGCAGTAATTTCTATCAGCCCCAGCATTTT	CASTGSNFYQPQHF
few	TRBD1	TRBV3-1	TRBJ1-2	TGTGCCAGCAGCCAGGACAGGGATGGCTACACCTTC	CASSQDRDGYTF
many	NA	TRBV7-2	TRBJ2-4	TGTGCCAGCAGCTTAGAGATGGGGGCGAAGTACTTC	CASSLEMGAKYF
many	NA	TRBV28	TRBJ2-4	TGTGCCAGCAGTTTAGGCTTTGGGGGCCCTAAAAACATTCAGTACTTC	CASSLGFGGPKNIQYF
many	NA	TRBV11-2	TRBJ2-7	TGTGCCAGCAGCTCGCCCCAGCGGAGGACCTACGAGCAGTACTTC	CASSSPQRRTYEQYF
few	TRBD1	TRBV20-1	TRBJ2-3	TGCAGTGCTACGGGACAGGGGGATACGCAGTATTTT	CSATGQGDTQYF
few	NA	TRBV20-1	TRBJ2-5	TGCAGTGCTAGAATTTTACGCCGGCTGGTCGTCCCAACCGACACCCCCCAAGAGACCCAGTACTTC	CSARILRRLVVPTDTPQETQYF
many	NA	TRBV3-1	TRBJ2-1	TGTGCCAGCACAGGGTCTACTCCGGATGAGCAGTTCTTC	CASTGSTPDEQFF
many	NA	TRBV11-2	TRBJ1-2	TGTGCCAGCAGCTTAGATTTTGGCAACTATGGCTACACCTTC	CASSLDFGNYGYTF
NA	NA	TRBV28	TRBJ1-2	TGTGCCGTACAGGGTAACTATGGCTACACCTTC	CAVQGNYGYTF
once	NA	TRBV11-2	TRBJ2-7	TGTGCCAGCAGCTCGGTTCGGGGGTCCTACGAGCAGTACTTC	CASSSVRGSYEQYF
many	NA	TRBV12-3/TRBV12-4	TRBJ1-5	TGTGCCAGCAGTTTAGCGGGGCAGACAGGCAATCAGCCCCAGCATTTT	CASSLAGQTGNQPQHF
many	NA	TRBV5-5	TRBJ1-6	TGTGCCAGCAGCTCCCCGGGAACGGACCTTCTCCACTTT	CASSSPGTDLLHF
NA	NA	TRBV29-1	TRBJ1-1	TGCAGCCCCGGACCTTTTTCCACTGAAGCTTTCTTT	CSPGPFSTEAFF
many	NA	TRBV27	TRBJ1-2	TGTGCCAGCAGATATAATACAGGGACCGGCTACACCTTC	CASRYNTGTGYTF
many	TRBD1	TRBV5-6	TRBJ1-1	TGTGCCAGCAGCTTGGGGACAGGGGAAGCTTTCTTT	CASSLGTGEAFF
many	NA	TRBV20-1	TRBJ1-1	TGCAGTGCTTCCTACCGTCGGTCAGGGGCTAAAACTGAAGCTTTCTTT	CSASYRRSGAKTEAFF
few	NA	TRBV6-2/TRBV6-3	TRBJ1-2	TGTGCCAGCAGTTATGCAGAGGCCGGCTGGTCGGAAGGCTACACCTTC	CASSYAEAGWSEGYTF
many	NA	TRBV20-1	TRBJ2-2	TGCAGTGCTAGGACCAGCCTGGGCACCGGGGAGCTGTTTTTT	CSARTSLGTGELFF
many	NA	TRBV6-5	TRBJ2-7	TGTGCCAGCAGTTACCACACCGGGACTTCCCAGGGCGAGCAGTACTTC	CASSYHTGTSQGEQYF
many	NA	TRBV6-2/TRBV6-3	TRBJ1-1	TGTGCCAGCAGTTACGACAGCCGTCTGAACACTGAAGCTTTCTTT	CASSYDSRLNTEAFF
NA	NA	TRBV6-1	TRBJ2-3	TGTGCCAGCACTCCTCGGGGGTCCGCAGATACGCAGTATTTT	CASTPRGSADTQYF
few	NA	TRBV12-5	TRBJ1-1	TGTGCTAGTGGTTTGGTACCTACTGAAGCTTTCTTT	CASGLVPTEAFF
many	TRBD1	TRBV2	TRBJ1-2	TGTGCCAGCAGCGGACAGGGGGCAGGAGGCTACACCTTC	CASSGQGAGGYTF
many	NA	TRBV28	TRBJ1-1	TGTGCCAGCACCATCTCGGGGGCATCGGGCACTGAAGCTTTCTTT	CASTISGASGTEAFF
NA	TRBD2	TRBV20-1	TRBJ2-7	TGCAGTGCTAGAGAGATGGGACTAGCTGTTTCCTACGAGCAGTACTTC	CSAREMGLAVSYEQYF
NA	TRBD1	TRBV6-1	TRBJ2-7	TGTGCCAGCACCCTAGGGGCCCCGGGACAGGGACCTCAGATCTCCTACGAGCAGTACTTC	CASTLGAPGQGPQISYEQYF
NA	NA	TRBV5-8	TRBJ1-4	TGTGCCAGCAGCGCTCTCTGGGGCCGAGGGAATGAAAAACTGTTTTTT	CASSALWGRGNEKLFF
many	NA	TRBV30	TRBJ2-2	TGTGCCAGGGGCCGCCGCGCGAACACCGGGGAGCTGTTTTTT	CARGRRANTGELFF
many	NA	TRBV20-1	TRBJ2-7	TGCAGTGCTAGTTTGGGGGTGGGGGAGCAGTACTTC	CSASLGVGEQYF
many	TRBD1	TRBV5-5	TRBJ2-7	TGTGCCAGCAGCTTGGTTCTGGGACAGGGCGGCTCCTACGAGCAGTACTTC	CASSLVLGQGGSYEQYF
few	NA	TRBV7-2	TRBJ1-2	TGTGCCAGCAGCTTACAGTTAGCTAACTATGGCTACACCTTC	CASSLQLANYGYTF
many	NA	TRBV9	TRBJ2-1	TGTGCCAGCAGCGTAGAACCTAGCTCCTACAATGAGCAGTTCTTC	CASSVEPSSYNEQFF
few	NA	TRBV6-2/TRBV6-3	TRBJ1-2	TGTGCCAGCAGTGAAGTAGTCCAGTATGGCTACACCTTC	CASSEVVQYGYTF
many	NA	TRBV28	TRBJ1-5	TGTGCCAGCGACTTCTATAGCAATCAGCCCCAGCATTTT	CASDFYSNQPQHF
NA	TRBD1	TRBV5-6	TRBJ1-5	TGTGCCAGCAGCTTTAGGGGGACAGATTATAGCAATCAGCCCCAGCATTTT	CASSFRGTDYSNQPQHF
many	NA	TRBV3-1	TRBJ2-3	TGTGCCAGCAGCCAAGATTGGAGCGGGCGGAGTATGGGTACGCAGTATTTT	CASSQDWSGRSMGTQYF